The source of this T cell receptor beta chain is a study of Graves' ophthalmopathy and Graves' hyperthyroidism. General observations from the study: The model predicted ophthalmopathy progression with 60% to 71% sensitivity and around 72% specificity. Clonotypes were expanded in thyroid at above 0.001 frequency, and most also appeared in blood.

CDR1 SGHAT and CDR2 FQNNGV come from the germline V gene. With 0 bases removed from V and 6 bases from J, the gap between germline ends came to 17 bases. The CDR3 is made up of 17 amino acids. TCR beta CDR3 regions were amplified from RNA transcripts. First-round RT-PCR employed HTBI primers, with a second-round multiplex PCR after it. One entry per CDR3 protein results from TCRdb running MiXCR on the multiplex PCR reads. The sample includes about 620,000 distinct CDR3 sequences, approximately 21% seen only once; the top ten take approximately 6.9%. This clonotype was seen only a few times. Its antigen is currently unknown. Certain patients, namely those with other autoimmune diseases, uncontrolled infections, pregnancy or lactation, were excluded.

The sequencing input was peripheral blood. The sequence was obtained from a woman between 18 and 29 years old with stable Graves' hyperthyroidism. Some clones in this sample may be carry-over from other donors' samples. V usage is TRBV11-2 and J usage is TRBJ2-2, with D possibly matching TRBD1 (5 bases). CDR3 nucleotide sequence: TGTGCCAGCAGCTTAGAACCCACAGGTGTTCGATCCGGGGAGCTGTTTTTT. Protein: CASSLEPTGVRSGELFF.